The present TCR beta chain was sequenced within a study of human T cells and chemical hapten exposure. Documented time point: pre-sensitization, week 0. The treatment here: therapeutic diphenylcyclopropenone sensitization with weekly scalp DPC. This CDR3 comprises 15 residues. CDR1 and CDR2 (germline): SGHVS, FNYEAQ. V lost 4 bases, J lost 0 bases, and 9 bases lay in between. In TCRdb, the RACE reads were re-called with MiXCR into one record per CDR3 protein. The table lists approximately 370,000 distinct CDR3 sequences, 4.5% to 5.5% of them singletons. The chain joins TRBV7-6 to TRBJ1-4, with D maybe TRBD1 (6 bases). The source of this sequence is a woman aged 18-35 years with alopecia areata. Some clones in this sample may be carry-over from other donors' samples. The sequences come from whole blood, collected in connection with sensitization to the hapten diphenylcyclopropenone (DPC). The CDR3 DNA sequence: TGTGCCAGCAGCTCCGGACAGCCAACTAATGAAAAACTGTTTTTT. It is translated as CASSSGQPTNEKLFF. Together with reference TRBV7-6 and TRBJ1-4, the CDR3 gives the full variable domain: GAGVSQSPRYKVTKRGQDVALRCDPISGHVSLYWYRQALGQGPEFLTYFNYEAQQDKSGLPNDRFSAERPEGSISTLTIQRTEQRDSAMYRCASSSGQPTNEKLFFGSGTQLSVL.